The 15 T cell receptor beta chains reported below all come from one sample, sequenced in a study of blood T cell repertoires in COVID-19. Some clones are missing from TCRdb's copy, which holds only in-frame ones; the method was immunoSEQ multiplex PCR. This table has approximately 440,000 clones, 90% appearing once. Sequencing was done on a sample of PBMCs or T cells enriched from blood (not recorded which). The origin of the receptors is a man between 18 and 29 years old who had recovered from COVID-19.

The CDR3 nucleotides are TGTGCCTGGAGTGCAATAGACAGGGGGCCCTATAATTCACCCCTCCACTTT. Translating gives CAWSAIDRGPYNSPLHF. The chain combines TRBV30 with TRBJ1-6, with 10 bases fitting TRBD1. This CDR3 contains 17 residues. Looked up from germline, CDR1 is GTSNPN and CDR2 is SVGIG (reference sequence). V shed 1 base and J 2 bases; nucleotides not matched to a gene: 5.

The chain carries TRBV3-1 (or the pseudogene TRBV3-2) and TRBJ2-1, with TRBD2 as a possible D gene (5 bases). Germline V gene lookup returns CDR1 LGHDT and CDR2 YNNKEL (reference sequence). Trimming removed 0 bases from V and 9 bases from J, with 9 bases in between. CDR3 length: 13 amino acids. The CDR3 here is CASSQDPGTEQFF. For the CDR3, the DNA is TGTGCCAGCAGCCAAGATCCGGGAACTGAGCAGTTCTTC.

This chain links TRBV27 with TRBJ1-1; D ambiguous. Germline CDR1 reads MNHEY; CDR2 reads SMNVEV (reference sequence). The CDR3 runs to 13 residues. V gave up 7 bases and J gave up 5 bases, with 14 bases separating them. DNA for the CDR3: TGTGCCAGCAAACCGACGGGTGGGACTGAAGCTTTCTTT. Its translation: CASKPTGGTEAFF.

J is TRBJ1-3 and V is TRBV7-8, with D perhaps matching TRBD1 (5 bases). In germline, CDR1 is SGHVS, CDR2 FQNEAQ. The CDR3 extends over 17 amino acids. V gave up 4 bases and J gave up 0 bases, with 16 bases separating them. The CDR3 bases are TGTGCCAGCAGCTCCCCCGGGACTGCAACCTCTGGAAACACCATATATTTT. Amino acids: CASSSPGTATSGNTIYF.

The genes are TRBV19 and TRBJ2-5, with TRBD2 identical over 10 bases. CDR1 LNHDA and CDR2 SQIVND come from the germline V gene (reference sequence). Trimming removed 1 base from V and 3 bases from J; junction bases left unmatched: 5. The CDR3 is made up of 16 amino acids. The CDR3: CASSIGGGLAEETQYF. The CDR3 DNA reads as TGTGCCAGTAGTATAGGGGGAGGACTAGCGGAAGAGACCCAGTACTTC.

V usage is TRBV2 and J usage is TRBJ2-1, with 8 nucleotides matching TRBD2. This CDR3 has 15 amino acids. CDR1 and CDR2 from the germline V gene are SNHLY and FYNNEI. V gave up 10 bases and J gave up 2 bases; unmatched junction bases: 10. CDR3 sequence (DNA): TGTGCCACCAAGAGATCGGGAGGGCCCTACAATGAGCAGTTCTTC. This encodes CATKRSGGPYNEQFF.

The V gene is TRBV11-2, the J gene TRBJ1-2; D is perhaps TRBD1 (5 bases). This CDR3 is 17 amino acids long. V gave up 4 bases and J gave up 2 bases, with 20 bases separating them. The germline CDR1 and CDR2 sequences are SGHAT and FQNNGV. The CDR3 region has the DNA TGTGCCAGCAGCTCCTGGGGCCGGGCCTTTCCCAACTATGGCTACACCTTC. Translated: CASSSWGRAFPNYGYTF.

The chain combines TRBV28 with TRBJ2-7, with D possibly being TRBD1 (5 bases). Trimming cost V 5 bases and J 3 bases, with 8 bases left between them. Germline V gene sequence: CDR1 MDHEN, CDR2 SYDVKM. The CDR3 is 12 amino acids. The chain's CDR3 is CASSTGRYEQYF. Written as DNA, the CDR3 is TGTGCCAGCAGTACAGGTCGCTACGAGCAGTACTTC.

The chain carries TRBV5-1 and TRBJ1-1; D is possibly TRBD1 (5 bases). The CDR3 has 13 residues. V was cut by 5 bases and J by 8 bases, with 16 bases left in between. CDR1 SGHRS and CDR2 YFSETQ come from the germline V gene. The CDR3 nucleotides read TGCGCCAGCAGGCGGGACCCCAAGGGGGAAGCTTTCTTT. Translating gives CASRRDPKGEAFF.

This clone was observed once. The V gene is TRBV7-2, the J gene TRBJ2-7; TRBD2 aligns across 7 bases. The CDR3 consists of 15 residues. The V gene end was trimmed by 4 bases and the J gene end by 0 bases; junction bases not matched to a gene: 6. Germline V gene data show CDR1 as SGHTA and CDR2 as FQGNSA. The CDR3 sequence is CASSSYGGSSYEQYF. The CDR3 nucleotides are TGTGCCAGCAGCTCGTACGGGGGGAGCTCCTACGAGCAGTACTTC.

The genes are TRBV29-1 and TRBJ1-1, with TRBD1 identical over 9 bases. Per the germline V gene, CDR1 is SQVTM and CDR2 is ANQGSEA. The junction had 2 bases not matched to a gene; V was cut back by 6 bases and J by 6 bases. The CDR3 covers 11 residues. The DNA for the CDR3 is TGCAGCGTGGACAGGGGCGCTGAAGCTTTCTTT. Its translation is CSVDRGAEAFF.

The chain couples TRBV2 to TRBJ2-7; no clear D gene. Trimming stripped 4 bases from V and 7 bases from J, with 11 bases between. Germline V lookup: CDR1 SNHLY, CDR2 FYNNEI. The CDR3 has 12 residues. The CDR3 sequence: CASSADTEEQYF. The CDR3 region has the DNA TGTGCCAGCAGTGCCGACACTGAGGAGCAGTACTTC.

This chain joins TRBV5-4 and TRBJ2-7; 8 bases are a match to TRBD2. The germline gives CDR1 SGHNT, CDR2 YYREEE (reference sequence). Trimming cost V 2 bases and J 3 bases; bases outside gene matches: 4. CDR3 length equals 14 residues. The DNA for the CDR3 is TGTGCCAGCAGCTTTGGTAGCGGGAACTACGAGCAGTACTTC. This translates into CASSFGSGNYEQYF.

The rearrangement uses TRBV2 and TRBJ1-2; D gene ambiguous. V gave up 7 bases and J gave up 2 bases, with 14 bases separating them. Germline CDR1 reads SNHLY; CDR2 reads FYNNEI. The CDR3 covers 14 residues. Here the CDR3 DNA reads TGTGCCAGCATGTTTCAAGAGAAAAACTATGGCTACACCTTC. As protein: CASMFQEKNYGYTF. Variable domain in full (rest from reference TRBV2 and TRBJ1-2): EPEVTQTPSHQVTQMGQEVILRCVPISNHLYFYWYRQILGQKVEFLVSFYNNEISEKSEIFDDQFSVERPDGSNFTLKIRSTKLEDSAMYFCASMFQEKNYGYTFGSGTRLTVV.

This clone was found once. This chain connects TRBV2 to TRBJ2-1; 11 bases map to TRBD2. The CDR3 is 15 amino acids. With V trimmed by 5 bases and J by 4 bases, 4 bases remained unmatched. Germline lookup yields CDR1 SNHLY and CDR2 FYNNEI. This chain's CDR3 is CASSSGLAVYNEQFF. The DNA of the CDR3 is TGTGCCAGCAGTTCGGGACTAGCGGTATACAATGAGCAGTTCTTC.